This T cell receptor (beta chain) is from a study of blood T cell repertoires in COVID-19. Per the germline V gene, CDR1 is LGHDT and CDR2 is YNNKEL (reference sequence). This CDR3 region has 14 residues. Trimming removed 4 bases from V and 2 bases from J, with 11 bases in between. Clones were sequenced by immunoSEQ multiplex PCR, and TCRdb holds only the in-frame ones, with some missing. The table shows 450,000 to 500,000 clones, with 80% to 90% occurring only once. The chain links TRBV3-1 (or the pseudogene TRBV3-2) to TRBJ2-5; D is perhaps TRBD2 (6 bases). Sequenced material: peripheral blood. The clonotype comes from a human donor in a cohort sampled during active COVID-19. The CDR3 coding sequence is TGTGCCAGCAGCCCCTACGGGAGACAAGAGACCCAGTACTTC. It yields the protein CASSPYGRQETQYF.